Shown below are 30 T cell receptor beta chains from a single sample sequenced in a study of CD8+CD57+ T cells in acquired aplastic anemia. Genomic DNA acted as the template from which TCR beta VDJ combination and CDR3 sequence profiling were carried out. TCRdb processed the reads anew with MiXCR; each CDR3 protein has one entry. The sample includes 250,000 to 300,000 distinct CDR3 sequences, about 56% of them seen just once. The sample taken for sequencing was sorted CD4+, CD8+, or CD8+CD57+ T cells (not recorded which) from PBMCs. The origin of the receptors is a human donor with severe aplastic anemia or a healthy control (not recorded which).

Comment on this clonotype: A clone one base away is much larger, so this may be a read error. This rearrangement joins TRBV12-3 or TRBV12-4 to TRBJ2-2, with 9 nucleotides matching TRBD2. The CDR3 sequence is 16 residues long. The CDR3 protein is CASSLGAGGRTRELFF. CDR3 DNA sequence: TGTGCCAGCAGTTTAGGAGCGGGGGGACGCACCAGGGAGCTGTTTTTT.

This clonotype was detected only a few times. This chain uses TRBV7-2 with TRBJ1-1; weak D call: TRBD1 (6 bases). Looked up from germline, CDR1 is SGHTA and CDR2 is FQGNSA. This CDR3 contains 15 residues. V dropped 0 bases and J dropped 5 bases, with 13 bases sitting between them. DNA for the CDR3: TGTGCCAGCAGCTTAGCGTTCGCGCAGGGGACTGAAGCTTTCTTT. It codes for CASSLAFAQGTEAFF.

Ten or more counts support this clonotype. The rearrangement joins TRBV6-5 to TRBJ2-1; TRBD2 might be the D (6 bases). The CDR3 contains 16 residues. Germline CDR1 MNHEY, CDR2 SVGAGI. V was pared by 0 bases and J by 4 bases, with 13 bases between. CDR3 residues: CASSYSIPSEYNEQFF. In DNA, the CDR3 is TGTGCCAGCAGTTACTCGATTCCTAGCGAATACAATGAGCAGTTCTTC.

The count of this clonotype is one. The genes are TRBV5-1 and TRBJ2-7, with D uncertain. The germline gives CDR1 SGHRS, CDR2 YFSETQ. V lost 1 base and J 2 bases, leaving 7 bases between the germline ends. CDR3 length: 13 residues. The CDR3 DNA is TGCGCCAGCAGCTTGTTTGAGACCTACGAGCAGTACTTC. It is translated as CASSLFETYEQYF.

The chain joins TRBV7-9 to TRBJ1-6; TRBD1 matches at 7 bases. The ends lost 5 bases at V and 9 bases at J; junction bases unmatched: 13. The CDR3 sequence is 16 residues long. Germline lookup yields CDR1 SEHNR and CDR2 FQNEAQ (reference sequence). Written as DNA, the CDR3 is TGTGCCAGCAGCCCCCTCGAGACAGGGATTGTTTCACCCCTCCACTTT. This sequence encodes CASSPLETGIVSPLHF.

This clonotype showed up many times. V gene TRBV7-9 combines with J gene TRBJ2-7; no definite D call. V lost 5 bases and J 5 bases, leaving 7 bases between the germline ends. Germline loops: CDR1 SEHNR, CDR2 FQNEAQ (reference sequence). There are 11 residues in the CDR3. This CDR3 reads CASSHTHEQYF. Written as DNA, the CDR3 is TGTGCCAGCAGCCACACCCACGAGCAGTACTTC.

The chain links TRBV7-9 to TRBJ2-5, with a possible D match to TRBD2 (6 bases). This CDR3 is 10 amino acids long. The ends were cut back, 5 bases at V and 11 bases at J, with 9 bases in the middle. CDR1 SEHNR and CDR2 FQNEAQ come from the germline V gene (reference sequence). For the CDR3, the DNA is TGTGCCAGCAGCCAAGGGAGGCAGTACTTC. It specifies CASSQGRQYF.

The chain recombines TRBV5-5 with TRBJ2-7, with D tentatively TRBD1 (5 bases). The V end was cut by 4 bases, the J end by 2 bases, with 10 bases between. Germline V gives CDR1 SGHKS, CDR2 YYEKEE (reference sequence). The CDR3 covers 13 residues. The CDR3 protein is CASSQGAPYEQYF. CDR3 nucleotide sequence: TGTGCCAGCAGCCAAGGGGCACCCTACGAGCAGTACTTC.

V is TRBV9 and J is TRBJ1-3; D uncertain. The CDR3 sequence is 16 residues long. Trimming removed 0 bases from V and 4 bases from J, with 14 bases in between. Germline values: CDR1 SGDLS, CDR2 YYNGEE. CDR3 bases: TGTGCCAGCAGCGTAGGATTGGAGGATATCGGAAACACCATATATTTT. Translating gives CASSVGLEDIGNTIYF.

V is TRBV15 and J is TRBJ2-5, with 7 bases aligning to TRBD1. CDR3 length: 19 residues. Germline loops: CDR1 LNHNV, CDR2 YYDKDF (reference sequence). V shed 3 bases, J shed 2 bases, and the junction held 18 bases outside the gene matches. The CDR3 DNA follows: TGTGCCACCAGCAGTAGTGTGGGGGACAGCTCCTACGAGCAAGAGACCCAGTACTTC. Protein sequence: CATSSSVGDSSYEQETQYF.

This chain links TRBV19 with TRBJ2-3, with D tentatively TRBD1 (6 bases). Trimming removed 3 bases at V and 4 bases at J, with 17 bases between. Germline CDR1 and CDR2: LNHDA and SQIVND (reference sequence). The length of the CDR3 is 16 residues. CDR3 in DNA: TGTGCCAGTAGTATCCGAACAGGGAGTTGGGCAGATACGCAGTATTTT. Its translation is CASSIRTGSWADTQYF.

Worth noting for this clonotype: One junction end disagrees with the germline gene, perhaps due to a read error. CDR3 amino acids: CASSESGQDRVRF. For the CDR3, the DNA is TGTGCCAGCAGCGAATCAGGTCAGGACAGGGTCCGCTTC. The chain couples TRBV9 to TRBJ2-7; TRBD1 matches at 8 bases. CDR3 length: 13 amino acids. Germline V CDR1 and CDR2: SGDLS, YYNGEE.

The chain is built from TRBV9 and TRBJ2-1, with D maybe TRBD1 (5 bases). Germline loops: CDR1 SGDLS, CDR2 YYNGEE. The CDR3 is 10 residues long. Trimming left V 7 bases short and J 10 bases short, with 9 bases between. CDR3 sequence reads: CASGAREQFF. CDR3 coding DNA: TGTGCCAGCGGGGCGAGAGAGCAGTTCTTC.

This chain connects TRBV10-1 to TRBJ2-2; 8 nucleotides line up with TRBD1. This CDR3 is built from 15 residues. Per germline, CDR1 WNHNN and CDR2 SYGVQD (reference sequence). Unmatched junction bases numbered 4, after V lost 4 bases and J lost 3 bases. CDR3 region: CASSVARGHTGELFF. As DNA, the CDR3 is TGCGCCAGCAGTGTTGCCAGGGGGCACACCGGGGAGCTGTTTTTT.

The chain couples TRBV29-1 to TRBJ1-2; TRBD1 matches at 8 bases. V shed 7 bases, J shed 4 bases, and the junction held 14 bases outside the gene matches. The length of the CDR3 is 15 residues. In germline, CDR1 is SQVTM, CDR2 ANQGSEA. The CDR3 DNA reads TGCAGCGCCCGCAACGTACAGGGGGGGATCTATGGCTACACCTTC. It yields the protein CSARNVQGGIYGYTF.

The chain combines TRBV9 with TRBJ2-7; tentative D call: TRBD2 (5 bases). Germline V gene sequence: CDR1 SGDLS, CDR2 YYNGEE. V lost 0 bases to trimming and J lost 0 bases, with 10 bases between them. This CDR3 contains 15 residues. DNA for the CDR3: TGTGCCAGCAGCGTAGGGCAAGCGGCCTCCTACGAGCAGTACTTC. Protein: CASSVGQAASYEQYF. Full variable domain (remainder filled in from reference TRBV9 and TRBJ2-7): DSGVTQTPKHLITATGQRVTLRCSPRSGDLSVYWYQQSLDQGLQFLIQYYNGEERAKGNILERFSAQQFPDLHSELNLSSLELGDSALYFCASSVGQAASYEQYFGPGTRLTVT.

The V gene is TRBV5-5, the J gene TRBJ1-6; 7 bases line up with TRBD1. The CDR3 runs 16 residues. V lost 2 bases to trimming and J lost 4 bases; unmatched junction nucleotides: 6. Germline V CDR1 and CDR2: SGHKS, YYEKEE (reference sequence). Here the CDR3 reads CASSFAGQVYNSPLHF. The CDR3 DNA reads as TGTGCCAGCAGCTTCGCTGGACAGGTTTATAATTCACCCCTCCACTTT.

The chain carries TRBV29-1 and TRBJ2-7; 10 bases fit TRBD1. The V segment lost 4 bases and the J segment 3 bases; nucleotides outside the gene matches: 6. This CDR3 contains 14 residues. Germline V CDR1 and CDR2: SQVTM, ANQGSEA. The CDR3 loop is CSVVGDRGGYEQYF. CDR3 in DNA: TGCAGCGTTGTCGGGGACAGGGGCGGCTACGAGCAGTACTTC.

This clonotype was counted many times. V usage is TRBV2 and J usage is TRBJ2-1; D perhaps matches TRBD1 (6 bases). The ends were cut back, 10 bases at V and 8 bases at J, with 15 bases in the middle. Germline CDR1 is SNHLY and CDR2 is FYNNEI. The CDR3 spans 12 residues. CDR3 residues: CATAPRGYEQFF. In DNA form, the CDR3 reads TGTGCCACCGCACCCAGGGGCTATGAGCAGTTCTTC.

This rearrangement joins TRBV7-3 to TRBJ1-5; no clear D gene. CDR1 is SGHTA and CDR2 is FQGTGA in the germline V gene. V was cut by 6 bases and J by 3 bases, with 9 bases left in between. This CDR3 has 13 amino acids. The DNA of the CDR3 is TGTGCCAGCAGTTACAGTGCCAATCAGCCCCAGCATTTT. As protein: CASSYSANQPQHF.

About this clonotype: One junction end disagrees with the germline gene, perhaps due to a read error. The chain uses TRBV7-9 and TRBJ2-7; no firm D call. The CDR3 is made up of 11 amino acids. Germline values: CDR1 SEHNR, CDR2 FQNEAQ (reference sequence). The CDR3 nucleotides are TGCGCCAGCAGTGAAATGTACGAGCAGTACTTC. It codes for CASSEMYEQYF.

This chain joins TRBV20-1 and TRBJ2-3; 10 positions agree with TRBD1. Germline lookup yields CDR1 DFQATT and CDR2 SNEGSKA (reference sequence). There are 17 residues in the CDR3. V lost 6 bases and J lost 5; bases outside the gene matches: 17. CDR3 in amino acids: CSAQPLDRGGRGDTQYF. CDR3 in DNA: TGCAGTGCGCAGCCCTTGGACAGGGGGGGCCGAGGAGATACGCAGTATTTT.

This clonotype was counted between two and nine times. The chain carries TRBV12-3 or TRBV12-4 and TRBJ1-4, with 10 bases aligning to TRBD1. V was clipped by 7 bases and J by 8 bases; unmatched bases: 10. The CDR3 has 15 amino acids. As DNA, the CDR3 is TGTGCCAGCAAAAGACAGGGGGCCCGAGGGGAAAAACTGTTTTTT. The encoded protein is CASKRQGARGEKLFF.

This clonotype turned up a few times. This sequence joins TRBV2 and TRBJ2-1; D unclear. The CDR3 has 14 residues. Deletions cut 7 bases from V and 0 bases from J, with 10 bases between. Germline V gene lookup returns CDR1 SNHLY and CDR2 FYNNEI. The CDR3 sequence: CASTIDPSYNEQFF. As DNA, the CDR3 is TGTGCCAGCACCATCGACCCCTCCTACAATGAGCAGTTCTTC.

This clonotype was observed a few times. The rearrangement links TRBV5-4 to TRBJ2-5; 7 bases are shared with TRBD1. V lost 4 bases, J lost 5 bases, and 8 bases stayed unmatched. Germline CDR1 reads SGHNT; CDR2 reads YYREEE (reference sequence). CDR3 size: 14 residues. In DNA, the CDR3 is TGTGCCAGCAGCGTGGACAGGACCTGGGAGACCCAGTACTTC. As protein: CASSVDRTWETQYF. The full variable domain, in which reference TRBV5-4 and TRBJ2-5 provide the parts outside the CDR3, is ETGVTQSPTHLIKTRGQQVTLRCSSQSGHNTVSWYQQALGQGPQFIFQYYREEENGRGNFPPRFSGLQFPNYSSELNVNALELDDSALYLCASSVDRTWETQYFGPGTRLLVL.

The chain links TRBV9 to TRBJ2-3; D is uncertain. The CDR3 is 13 amino acids. Trimming cost V 4 bases and J 6 bases, with 12 bases left between them. Germline CDR1 is SGDLS and CDR2 is YYNGEE. The CDR3, as DNA: TGTGCCAGCAGCATAGAGTCCTCGGATACGCAGTATTTT. Its protein is CASSIESSDTQYF.

This rearrangement joins TRBV5-6 to TRBJ1-2; D unclear. Germline CDR1 and CDR2: SGHDT and YYEEEE. The CDR3 is 15 amino acids. V lost 2 bases, J lost 3 bases, and 14 bases lay in between. CDR3 DNA: TGTGCCAGCAGCTTAGGACTCGCTACGGACTATGGCTACACCTTC. Protein: CASSLGLATDYGYTF.

This clonotype was counted between two and nine times. The chain has TRBV9 and TRBJ2-1; 8 nucleotides align to TRBD2. Trimming took 0 bases from V and 7 from J; bases not matched to a gene: 6. The CDR3 has 15 residues. Per germline, CDR1 SGDLS and CDR2 YYNGEE. The CDR3 protein is CASSVGSGAENEQFF. The CDR3 bases are TGTGCCAGCAGCGTAGGTAGCGGGGCAGAGAATGAGCAGTTCTTC.

With respect to this clonotype: The junction departs from germline at one end; a sequencing error may be responsible. V gene TRBV27 combines with J gene TRBJ1-4, with a weak D call TRBD1 (5 bases). The germline gives CDR1 MNHEY, CDR2 SMNVEV (reference sequence). The CDR3 has 15 residues. The CDR3 nucleotides read TGTGCCAGCAGTGCCTTGGGGGACGTTAATGAAAAACTGCTTTTT. Encoded protein: CASSALGDVNEKLLF.

The chain uses TRBV18 and TRBJ1-1; tentative D call: TRBD1 (5 bases). Trimming removed 0 bases at V and 4 bases at J, with 9 bases between. CDR3 length: 14 amino acids. Germline CDR1 is KGHSH and CDR2 is LQKENI. The CDR3 protein is CASSPPAGVTEAFF. Here the CDR3 DNA reads TGTGCCAGCTCACCACCAGCGGGGGTCACTGAAGCTTTCTTT.